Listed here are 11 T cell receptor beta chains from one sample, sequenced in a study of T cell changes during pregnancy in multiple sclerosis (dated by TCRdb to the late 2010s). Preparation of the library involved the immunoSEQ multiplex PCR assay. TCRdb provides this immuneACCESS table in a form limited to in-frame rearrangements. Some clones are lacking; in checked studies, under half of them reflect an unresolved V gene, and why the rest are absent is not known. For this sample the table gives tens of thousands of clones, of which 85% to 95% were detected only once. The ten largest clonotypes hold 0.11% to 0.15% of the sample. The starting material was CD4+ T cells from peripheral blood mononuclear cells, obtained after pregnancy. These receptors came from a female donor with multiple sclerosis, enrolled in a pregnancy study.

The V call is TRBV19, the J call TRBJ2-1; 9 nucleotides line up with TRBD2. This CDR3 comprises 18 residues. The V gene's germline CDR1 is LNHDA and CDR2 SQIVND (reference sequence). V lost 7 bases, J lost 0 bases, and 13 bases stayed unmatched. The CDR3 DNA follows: TGTGCCAGTACCAAGGGATTGGGACTAGCCTCCTCCTACAATGAGCAGTTCTTC. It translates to CASTKGLGLASSYNEQFF.

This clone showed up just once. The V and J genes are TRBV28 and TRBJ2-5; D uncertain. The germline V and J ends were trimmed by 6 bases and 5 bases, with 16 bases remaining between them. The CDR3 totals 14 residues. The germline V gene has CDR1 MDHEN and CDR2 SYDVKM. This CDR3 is CASSPNVFGETQYF. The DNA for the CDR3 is TGTGCCAGCAGCCCGAACGTCTTCGGGGAGACCCAGTACTTC.

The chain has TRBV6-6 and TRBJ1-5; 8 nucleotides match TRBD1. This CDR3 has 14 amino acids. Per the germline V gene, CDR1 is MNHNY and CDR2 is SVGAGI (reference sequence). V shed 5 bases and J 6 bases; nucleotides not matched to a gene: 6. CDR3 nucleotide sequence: TGTGCCAGCAGTACAACGACAGGGGTTCAGCCCCAGCATTTT. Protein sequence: CASSTTTGVQPQHF.

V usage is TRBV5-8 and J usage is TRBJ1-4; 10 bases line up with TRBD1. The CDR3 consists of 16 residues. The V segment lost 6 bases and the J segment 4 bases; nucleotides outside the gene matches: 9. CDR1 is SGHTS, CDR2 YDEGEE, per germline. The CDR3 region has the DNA TGTGCCAGCACCAGACAGGGGGCGCCGATTAATGAAAAACTGTTTTTT. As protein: CASTRQGAPINEKLFF.

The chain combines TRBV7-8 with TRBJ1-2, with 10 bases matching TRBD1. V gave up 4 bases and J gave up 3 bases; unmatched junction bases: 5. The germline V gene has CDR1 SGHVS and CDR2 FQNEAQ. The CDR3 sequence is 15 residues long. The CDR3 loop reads CASSSGQGFDYGYTF. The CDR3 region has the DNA TGTGCCAGCAGCTCGGGACAGGGGTTTGACTATGGCTACACCTTC.

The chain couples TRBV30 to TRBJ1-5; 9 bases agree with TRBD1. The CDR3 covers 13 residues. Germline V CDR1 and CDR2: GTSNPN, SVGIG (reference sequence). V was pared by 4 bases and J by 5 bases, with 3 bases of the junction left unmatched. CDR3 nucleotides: TGTGCCTGGAACAGGGGGCAGGATCAGCCCCAGCATTTT. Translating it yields CAWNRGQDQPQHF.

The CDR3 DNA reads TGTGCCAGCAGAGATTCTAGCGGGAGTATCTACGAGCAGTACTTC. This codes for CASRDSSGSIYEQYF. The V gene is TRBV6-1, the J gene TRBJ2-7; 10 positions match TRBD2. V was pared by 6 bases and J by 3 bases, with 8 bases of the junction left unmatched. The CDR3 spans 15 residues. Germline assignment: CDR1 MNHNS and CDR2 SASEGT.

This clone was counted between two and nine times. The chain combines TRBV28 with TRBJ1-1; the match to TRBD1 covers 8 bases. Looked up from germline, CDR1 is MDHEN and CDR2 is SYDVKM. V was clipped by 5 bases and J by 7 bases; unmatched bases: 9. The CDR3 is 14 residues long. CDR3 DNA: TGTGCCAGCAGTGGACAGGGCGTGGGATATGAAGCTTTCTTT. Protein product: CASSGQGVGYEAFF.

The CDR3, as DNA: TGCGCCAGCAGCTTGGTTTCGGGAATTCGCCCCTACGAGCAGTACTTC. Translated, it gives CASSLVSGIRPYEQYF. This chain connects TRBV5-1 to TRBJ2-7; a weak D match, TRBD2 (5 bases). The V end was cut by 0 bases, the J end by 2 bases, with 15 bases between. This CDR3 region has 16 residues. Germline CDR1 reads SGHRS; CDR2 reads YFSETQ.

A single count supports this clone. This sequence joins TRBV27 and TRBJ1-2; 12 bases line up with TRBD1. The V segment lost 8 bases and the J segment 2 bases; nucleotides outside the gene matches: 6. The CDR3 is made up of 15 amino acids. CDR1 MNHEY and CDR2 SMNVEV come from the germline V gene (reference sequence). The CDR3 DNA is TGTGCCAGCTCCGGGACAGGGGGCCGGAACTATGGCTACACCTTC. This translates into CASSGTGGRNYGYTF.

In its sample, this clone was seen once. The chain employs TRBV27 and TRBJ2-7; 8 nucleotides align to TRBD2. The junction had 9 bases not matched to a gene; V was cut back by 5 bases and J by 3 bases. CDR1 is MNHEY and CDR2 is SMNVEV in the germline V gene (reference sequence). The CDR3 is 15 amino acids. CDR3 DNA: TGTGCCAGCAGTGTAAGCGGGGGCTATATCTACGAGCAGTACTTC. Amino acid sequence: CASSVSGGYIYEQYF.